The 5 T cell receptor beta chains reported below all come from one sample, sequenced in a study of blood T cells in healthy people across ages. Through a sample-barcoded 5' primer and a J-beta primer mix, a second PCR was run for roughly 6 to 12 cycles. MiXCR was run by TCRdb on the 5' RACE reads, yielding one entry per CDR3 protein. The sample has roughly 1.6 million distinct CDR3 sequences, almost 35% seen once. Source material: blood. These receptors came from a woman in her twenties or thirties in good health.

This clonotype has only a few counts. J is TRBJ1-1 and V is TRBV29-1, with TRBD1 as a possible D gene (5 bases). The V gene's germline CDR1 is SQVTM and CDR2 ANQGSEA. The CDR3 runs 13 residues. V lost 1 base to trimming and J lost 5 bases, with 11 bases between them. CDR3 sequence (DNA): TGCAGCGTTGAAGGGGGGGGAAAGACTGAAGCTTTCTTT. This codes for CSVEGGGKTEAFF. The variable domain in full, with the rest retrieved from reference TRBV29-1 and TRBJ1-1, is SAVISQKPSRDICQRGTSLTIQCQVDSQVTMMFWYRQQPGQSLTLIATANQGSEATYESGFVIDKFPISRPNLTFSTLTVSNMSPEDSSIYLCSVEGGGKTEAFFGQGTRLTVV.

This clonotype was picked up one time. This rearrangement joins TRBV11-2 to TRBJ2-5; no clear D gene. V lost 5 bases, J lost 2 bases, and 9 bases lay in between. The CDR3 is 13 residues long. Germline V gives CDR1 SGHAT, CDR2 FQNNGV. For the CDR3, the DNA is TGTGCCAGCAGCAGACATACTCAAGAGACCCAGTACTTC. Amino acid sequence: CASSRHTQETQYF.

This CDR3 is CASGPGLATNNEQFF. Written as DNA, the CDR3 is TGTGCTAGTGGTCCCGGACTAGCGACGAACAATGAGCAGTTCTTC. The chain joins TRBV12-5 to TRBJ2-1; 9 bases map to TRBD2. The CDR3 has 15 residues. CDR1 LGHNT and CDR2 FRNRAP come from the germline V gene. With V trimmed by 5 bases and J by 5 bases, 7 bases remained unmatched.

There are a few counts of this clonotype. The chain carries TRBV21-1 and TRBJ1-1. TRBV21-1 constitutes a pseudogene. The CDR3 runs to 14 residues. The CDR3 region is CASSKLLRNTEAFF. For the CDR3, the DNA is TGTGCCAGCAGCAAATTGTTACGCAACACTGAAGCTTTCTTT.

This chain connects TRBV7-2 to TRBJ1-2, with TRBD1 matching 7 bases. Germline V lookup: CDR1 SGHTA, CDR2 FQGNSA. The CDR3 is 13 amino acids. The CDR3 is CARRTGPNYGYTF. The CDR3 bases are TGTGCACGGAGGACAGGTCCTAACTATGGCTACACCTTC.